The clone carrying this T cell receptor beta chain was seen once. The data were taken from a study of beta chain features in type 1 diabetes. Every isolated RNA sample was fully reverse transcribed, so sequencing captured expressed TCRB transcripts. This table comes from immunoSEQ multiplex PCR, and its TCRdb copy is limited to in-frame clones, with some not included. Altogether just over 450,000 clones are present, roughly 31% being singletons, with the ten largest covering around 0.065%. This CDR3 region has 16 residues. V trimming: 2 bases; J trimming: 1 base; junction bases outside the gene matches: 4. Germline-derived CDR1 and CDR2 are LNHNV and YYDKDF (reference sequence).

What was sequenced was naive CD4+ T cells from blood. This chain joins TRBV15 and TRBJ2-5, with 10 bases identical to TRBD1. The receptor was isolated from a man aged 18 to 35 in good health. The chain's CDR3 is CATSRRDRGFQETQYF. DNA for the CDR3: TGTGCCACCAGCAGAAGGGACAGGGGTTTCCAAGAGACCCAGTACTTC.